This TCR beta chain was sequenced for a study of cytomegalovirus exposure and HLA in healthy donors. Of note for this clone: What it binds is unknown.

Germline values: CDR1 SGDLS, CDR2 YYNGEE. V lost 0 bases to trimming and J lost 4 bases, with 16 bases between them. The CDR3 contains 16 residues. Assay: immunoSEQ multiplex PCR; the TCRdb copy retains only in-frame clones and omits some. The sample has over 250,000 clones; 65% to 90% are singletons. Broader study findings: High sensitivity and specificity were reportedly achieved when the classifier diagnosed cytomegalovirus status. A few of the chains that were CMV-associated were confirmed in vitro to be specific for CMV antigens. A list of about 180 TCR beta chains associated with cytomegalovirus was given.

This TCR was recovered from a woman aged 18-29 years in good health and CMV-seronegative. The V gene is TRBV9, the J gene TRBJ2-5, with a tentative D call TRBD2 (5 bases). Input material: PBMCs. The CDR3 DNA sequence: TGTGCCAGCAGCGTAGCTAGCTTTCGGCGAGGAGAGACCCAGTACTTC. Residues: CASSVASFRRGETQYF.